This entry features one T cell receptor beta chain sequence. What this receptor recognizes is not known. No quality values exist for individual bases; no much larger clone is one base distant. Synthesis of TCR cDNA relied on 5'RACE template switching, a step that introduced a universal primer site along with unique molecular identifiers. Priming of cDNA synthesis was performed from both the TCR alpha and TCR beta constant segments. Two PCR steps were used to amplify libraries, with sample barcodes and sequencing adapters being added in the second step. Sequencing of libraries was done on Illumina HiSeq 2500 (2x100 bp) or NovaSeq (2x150 bp). Processing in the source paper ran as follows. Reads were demultiplexed and collapsed into UMI consensus sequences with MIGEC, and V(D)J alignment was performed with MiXCR. Vaccine-responding clonotypes were identified with edgeR using replicate PBMC samples, with FDR below 0.01 and a log2 fold change above 5 up to day 15 being required. Each bulk clonotype received a CD4 or CD8 identity based on whether the sequenced CD4 or CD8 repertoire contained that clonotype at higher abundance. TCRdb redid the processing of the public reads, applying fastp at Q25 and MiXCR, and retained in-frame beta chains. Records with the same CDR3 protein are collapsed into one entry carrying the most frequent genes and DNA. TCRdb, not the authors, supplied the V and J calls. In this sample the table shows around 360,000 distinct CDR3 sequences, under 14% of which occur a single time. 15% to 20% of the sample is in the top ten clones.

The intended sense of this specimen's treatment or condition label: live attenuated yellow fever vaccine strain. At every blood-draw timepoint, two biological replicates of bulk PBMCs were collected. A standard Ficoll-Paque protocol was used to isolate PBMCs from peripheral blood. RNA was extracted with TriZol from bulk PBMCs, CD4 and CD8 fractions, and dextramer-positive and dextramer-negative fractions. This record belongs to a study of T cells after yellow fever vaccination (dated by TCRdb to about 2019). Regarding the research as a whole: The SMART-Seq v4 Ultra Low Input RNA kit was used to prepare libraries from fractions with low cell numbers. Two healthy male donors, one aged 18 to 30 and one aged 30 to 40 years, made up the cohort. Bulk PBMC replicates and cell subsets were isolated from blood drawn at multiple timepoints before and after both primary and secondary immunization. Bulk TCR alpha and beta repertoires were sequenced longitudinally to track T-cell clones before and after primary and booster YFV17D yellow fever vaccination. The investigation overall reported the following: Most clones expanded after primary vaccination (around 96% of CD4 and around nine tenths of CD8) were re-detected after the booster, suggesting that broad memory maintenance occurred. Compared with the primary T-cell response, the secondary T-cell response was weaker but faster, peaking on day 5 rather than day 15. A small share of clonotypes occurred in both CD4 and CD8 compartments, likely arising from convergent recombination. Because only a couple of donors were included in the study, the extent to which the findings can be generalized is limited. Computational filtering was needed because FACS-sorted repertoires could contain abundant contaminating clonotypes from the bulk population.

Sequences SGHDN (CDR1) and FVKESK (CDR2) are obtained from the germline V gene. The junction carries 8 bases between V and J, which are trimmed by 4 bases and 3 bases respectively. From the cysteine through the phenylalanine, the CDR3 covers 13 amino acids. CDR3 DNA is the only sequence kept; it has 39 bases, read in frame from the first base. The source material was PBMCs, sampled on the day of the first yellow fever vaccination. The chain uses TRBV14 and TRBJ2-3; the D gene is not confidently resolved. This clonotype was sampled from a man aged 18 to 29 who received the YFV17D yellow fever vaccine. The CDR3 corresponds to CASSLPLTDTQYF. Here is the DNA: TGTGCCAGCAGCCTACCCCTTACAGATACGCAGTATTTT. Joined to the reference TRBV14 and TRBJ2-3 proteins, this CDR3 gives the full variable domain: EAGVTQFPSHSVIEKGQTVTLRCDPISGHDNLYWYRRVMGKEIKFLLHFVKESKQDESGMPNNRFLAERTGGTYSTLKVQPAELEDSGVYFCASSLPLTDTQYFGPGTRLTVL.